The 4 T cell receptor beta chains listed next were all sequenced from one sample in a study of response to subunit inactivated influenza vaccine. MiXCR, run by TCRdb on the RT-PCR reads, gives a single entry per CDR3 protein. The sample lists approximately 520,000 distinct CDR3 sequences; about 25% were seen once. The sequences come from CD4+ T cells sorted from PBMCs, collected 4 to 6 days after vaccination. The receptors were sampled from a man between 50 and 59 years old who received an inactivated influenza vaccine.

V is TRBV6-2 or TRBV6-3 and J is TRBJ2-1, with 12 bases matching TRBD2. The CDR3 totals 14 residues. With 7 bases clipped from V and 5 bases from J, the junction kept 3 bases outside the gene matches. Germline CDR1 reads MNHEY; CDR2 reads SVGEGT. CDR3 sequence (DNA): TGTGCCAGCAATCTAGCGGGAGGGAACAATGAGCAGTTCTTC. Its translation is CASNLAGGNNEQFF.

This clonotype was observed a handful of times. V usage is TRBV20-1 and J usage is TRBJ1-4; no definite D call. Per germline, CDR1 DFQATT and CDR2 SNEGSKA (reference sequence). There are 14 residues in the CDR3. V gave up 1 base and J gave up 4 bases, with 10 bases separating them. The CDR3 protein is CSARGAEVNEKLFF. CDR3 DNA: TGCAGTGCTAGAGGTGCCGAAGTTAATGAAAAACTGTTTTTT.

This rearrangement joins TRBV10-3 to TRBJ1-1; D call uncertain. Per germline, CDR1 ENHRY and CDR2 SYGVKD. This CDR3 contains 12 residues. V was trimmed by 6 bases and J by 4 bases, leaving 9 bases between them. The CDR3 loop is CAIRGMSTEAFF. The CDR3 DNA sequence: TGTGCCATCAGGGGTATGAGCACTGAAGCTTTCTTT.

This clonotype was seen a few times. The rearrangement uses TRBV12-3 or TRBV12-4 and TRBJ2-7; D possibly uses TRBD1 or TRBD2 (5 bases each). The CDR3 sequence is 13 residues long. V lost 6 bases to trimming and J lost 2 bases, with 11 bases between them. CDR3 in DNA: TGTGCCAGCAGCTCCGGGGCACCCTACGAGCAGTACTTC. It codes for CASSSGAPYEQYF.